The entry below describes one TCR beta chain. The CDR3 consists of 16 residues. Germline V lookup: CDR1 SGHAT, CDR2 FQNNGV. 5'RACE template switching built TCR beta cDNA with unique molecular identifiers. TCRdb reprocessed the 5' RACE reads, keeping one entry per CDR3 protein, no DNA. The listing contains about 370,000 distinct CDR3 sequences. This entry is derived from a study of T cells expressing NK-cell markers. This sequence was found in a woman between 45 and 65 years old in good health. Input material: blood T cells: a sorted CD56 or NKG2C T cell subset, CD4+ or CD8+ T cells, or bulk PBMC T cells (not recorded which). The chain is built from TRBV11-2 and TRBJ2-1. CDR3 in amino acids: CASSSRLVSSYNEQFF.